This entry lists 8 T cell receptor beta chains sequenced from one sample in a study of T cells in localized non-small cell lung cancer (dated by TCRdb to 2018 to 2020). Receptor libraries were prepared by the immunoSEQ multiplex PCR assay. Entries here come from immuneACCESS through TCRdb and include only in-frame sequences with V and J called. Some clones fail to appear in such tables; in the studies checked, an unresolved V gene covers under half of the shortfall, and the cause of the remainder is unknown. This sample holds about 40,000 clones; 90% to 95% were observed only once. The ten biggest clones cover about 11% of the sample. This specimen consisted of PBMCs, obtained before any cancer treatment. The receptors were gathered from a woman aged 35-70 years with stage II lung adenocarcinoma.

V is TRBV9 and J is TRBJ2-2; D ambiguous. This CDR3 is built from 14 residues. Trimming shortened V by 0 bases and J by 4 bases, and 7 bases separated the two germline ends. The germline V gene has CDR1 SGDLS and CDR2 YYNGEE. The DNA of the CDR3 is TGTGCCAGCAGCGTAGTTTGGGGCACCGGGGAGCTGTTTTTT. Protein: CASSVVWGTGELFF.

The V call is TRBV6-1, the J call TRBJ2-4; tentative D call: TRBD1 (5 bases). V shed 6 bases and J shed 8 bases, with 14 bases lying between them. Germline values: CDR1 MNHNS, CDR2 SASEGT. This CDR3 contains 13 residues. The DNA for the CDR3 is TGTGCCAGCAGGTTGCAGAAGGGGCACATTCAGTACTTC. Its translation is CASRLQKGHIQYF.

The gene calls are TRBV6-1 and TRBJ1-1; tentatively, D is TRBD1 (5 bases). V was cut by 6 bases and J by 11 bases, with 13 bases left in between. Germline V CDR1 and CDR2: MNHNS, SASEGT. The CDR3 sequence is 11 residues long. CDR3 in amino acids: CASSPQGFAFF. The CDR3 nucleotides read TGTGCCAGCAGCCCCCAGGGTTTTGCTTTCTTT.

The chain couples TRBV11-2 to TRBJ1-1, with TRBD1 identical over 10 bases. Germline assignment: CDR1 SGHAT and CDR2 FQNNGV. This CDR3 spans 17 amino acids. Trimming removed 5 bases from V and 5 bases from J; junction bases left unmatched: 14. CDR3 nucleotides: TGTGCCAGCAGCCACTCCCCGACAGGGGGCGCTCATACTGAAGCTTTCTTT. It is translated as CASSHSPTGGAHTEAFF.

This clone was counted a single time. V usage is TRBV28 and J usage is TRBJ1-1, with D possibly being TRBD1 (5 bases). V dropped 3 bases and J dropped 1 base, with 18 bases sitting between them. The CDR3 is 17 amino acids. The V gene's germline CDR1 is MDHEN and CDR2 SYDVKM. CDR3 in DNA: TGTGCCAGCAGTTTCCCGGGGTCGACAGATTGGAACACTGAAGCTTTCTTT. Protein: CASSFPGSTDWNTEAFF.

The gene calls are TRBV4-2 and TRBJ2-7, with D perhaps being TRBD1 or TRBD2 (5 bases each). This CDR3 comprises 15 residues. Germline assignment: CDR1 LGHNA and CDR2 YNFKEQ. V was trimmed by 2 bases and J by 7 bases, leaving 18 bases between them. As DNA, the CDR3 is TGTGCCAGCAGCCAACCAGGGACCATCCCAGGAGAGCAGTACTTC. It translates to CASSQPGTIPGEQYF.

This rearrangement joins TRBV9 to TRBJ2-3; 11 nucleotides agree with TRBD2. This CDR3 has 16 amino acids. J was trimmed by 0 bases and V by 4 bases; bases with no gene match: 4. Germline V gene lookup returns CDR1 SGDLS and CDR2 YYNGEE. The CDR3 here is CASSSRTSGSTDTQYF. CDR3 DNA: TGTGCCAGCAGCTCCCGGACTAGCGGGAGCACAGATACGCAGTATTTT.

CDR3 in amino acids: CASSRTVTGELFF. The CDR3 nucleotides read TGTGCCAGCAGCCGGACGGTAACCGGGGAGCTGTTTTTT. The rearrangement joins TRBV11-1 to TRBJ2-2; D is undetermined. Trimming cost V 5 bases and J 5 bases, with 9 bases left between them. The germline gives CDR1 SGHAT, CDR2 FQDESV (reference sequence). This CDR3 contains 13 residues.